A single T cell receptor (beta chain) is shown here with its context. Its antigen is currently not known. No much larger clone is present one base from it, and per-base qualities are unavailable. These data belong to a study of regulatory T cells in long-lasting Graves disease (TCRdb year 2021). About the full investigation: Persistent Graves' disease was defined as persistently positive TSH receptor autoantibodies together with antithyroid drug treatment for over 5 years. Peripheral blood TCR sequencing and RNA sequencing compared persistent Graves' disease patients with newly diagnosed Graves' disease patients. The study was registered as a clinical trial and conducted in China. On average, persistent Graves' disease patients in the clinical cohort had been on antithyroid drugs for about 9.3 years. A total of about 35 samples underwent TCR sequencing, from about 13 patients with persistent Graves' disease and roughly 20 patients with newly diagnosed Graves' disease.

Library preparation employed multiplex PCR. For sequencing, an Illumina HiSeq 4000 was employed. TCR beta libraries were built with iRepertoire HTBI primers and Arm-PCR amplification of CDR3 regions. Before sequencing, the PCR products underwent gel purification. From the authors' description of their analysis: A total of some 65 TRBV and some 13 TRBJ segments were identified across samples and were used for gene usage analysis of CDR3 amino acid clonotypes. Filtered high-quality paired reads were merged into contigs using COPE and FqMerger. BLAST was used to align contigs to IMGT TRBV, TRBD and TRBJ reference genes, with CDR3 defined following IMGT. Clonotypes above 0.1% frequency were classified as highly expanded clones. Shannon entropy was used to measure repertoire diversity, and the Gini coefficient was used to measure V-J evenness. Clonotypes shared by more than one individual were considered public. TCRdb applied fastp at Q25 and MiXCR to the public reads, then kept only in-frame beta chains. Identical CDR3 protein sequences are pooled into one entry, listed with their most common genes and DNA. The V and J calls were determined by TCRdb, not by the authors. Present in this sample are roughly 500,000 distinct CDR3 sequences, approximately 21% of which were seen just once. The leading ten clones occupy 6.5% to 9% of the sample.

V was cut back by 6 bases and J by 1 base, leaving a gap of 15 bases between them. Measured from the cysteine to the phenylalanine, the CDR3 is 15 residues long. Here the CDR3 DNA is all that survives: 45 bases in frame from base 1. Study-level results and caveats: A larger number of public clonotypes was shared among persistent patients (fewer than 3,000) than among newly diagnosed patients (roughly 970). Persistent disease showed preferential use of TRBV28, TRBJ1-2 and TRBJ2-5, whereas newly diagnosed disease favored TRBV20-1 and TRBJ2-1. The study examined only peripheral blood because the primary lesion, thyroid tissue, could not be accessed. Sequencing and analysis were restricted to the TCR beta chain. Lower TCR Shannon entropy and fewer highly expanded clones were observed in persistent Graves' disease patients than in newly diagnosed patients, which suggested clonal expansion. As a limitation, the authors acknowledged that the small sample size may reduce accuracy.

The time point label corresponds to: persistent/refractory GD, antithyroid drugs over 5 years with positive TRAb. For both TCR sequencing and RNA sequencing, RNA was extracted from PBMCs in TRIzol. The diagnosis of Graves' disease followed American Thyroid Association guidelines. Recruitment of patients was carried out at an endocrinology department in Xi'an, China. Each patient gave roughly 8.4 milliliters of peripheral blood, collected in an EDTA anticoagulant tube. Ficoll Paque Plus density gradient separation was used to isolate PBMCs, and no further T cell sorting was done. An Agilent 2100 Bioanalyzer and agarose gel were used to check RNA quality, and a NanoDrop 2000 was used to measure RNA concentration.

This sample comprised peripheral blood mononuclear cells (PBMCs), obtained when the disease was refractory, from a patient treated with antithyroid drugs. The source of this sequence is a female donor with Graves disease. This receptor chain uses TRBV12-3 or TRBV12-4 and TRBJ1-1; the D gene is perhaps TRBD1, on 5 matching bases. CDR3 reads: CASSDSGLGNTEAFF. In nucleotide form, the sequence is TGTGCCAGCAGCGACAGTGGGCTAGGGAACACTGAAGCTTTCTTT.